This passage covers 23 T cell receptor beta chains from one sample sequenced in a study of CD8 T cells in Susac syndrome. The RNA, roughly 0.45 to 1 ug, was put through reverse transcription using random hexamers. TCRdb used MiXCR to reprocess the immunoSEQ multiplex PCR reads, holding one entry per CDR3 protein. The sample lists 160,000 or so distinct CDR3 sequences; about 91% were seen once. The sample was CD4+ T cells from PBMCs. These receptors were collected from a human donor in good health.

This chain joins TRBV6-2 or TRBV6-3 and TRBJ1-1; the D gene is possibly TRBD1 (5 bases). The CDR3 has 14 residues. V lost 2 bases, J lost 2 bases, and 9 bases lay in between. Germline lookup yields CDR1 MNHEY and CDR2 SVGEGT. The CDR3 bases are TGTGCCAGCAGTTACCAGGGTTTTAACACTGAAGCTTTCTTT. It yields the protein CASSYQGFNTEAFF.

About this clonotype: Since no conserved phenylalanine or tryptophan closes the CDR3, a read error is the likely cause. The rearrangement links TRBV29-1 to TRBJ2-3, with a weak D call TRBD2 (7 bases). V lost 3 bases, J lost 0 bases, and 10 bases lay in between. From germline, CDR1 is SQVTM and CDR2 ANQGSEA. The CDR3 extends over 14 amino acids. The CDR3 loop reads CSVDRGASTDTQYS. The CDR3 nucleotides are TGCAGCGTTGACCGGGGGGCTAGCACAGATACGCAGTATTCT.

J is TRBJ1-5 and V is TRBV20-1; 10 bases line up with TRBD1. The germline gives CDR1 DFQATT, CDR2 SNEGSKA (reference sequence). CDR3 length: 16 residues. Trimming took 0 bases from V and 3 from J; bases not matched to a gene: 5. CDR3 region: CSARDTGQGDNQPQHF. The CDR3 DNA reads TGCAGTGCTAGAGATACCGGACAGGGGGACAATCAGCCCCAGCATTTT.

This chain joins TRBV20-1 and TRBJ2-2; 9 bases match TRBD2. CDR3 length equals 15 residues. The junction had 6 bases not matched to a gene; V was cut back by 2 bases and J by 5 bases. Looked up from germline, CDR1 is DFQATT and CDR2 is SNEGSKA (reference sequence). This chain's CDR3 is CSARKPGLATGELFF. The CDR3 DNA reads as TGCAGTGCTAGAAAACCGGGACTAGCTACCGGGGAGCTGTTTTTT.

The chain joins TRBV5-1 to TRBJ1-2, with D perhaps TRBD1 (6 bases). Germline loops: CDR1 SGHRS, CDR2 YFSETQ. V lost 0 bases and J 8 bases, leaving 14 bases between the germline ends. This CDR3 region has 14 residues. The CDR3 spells CASSLEGGRDGYTF. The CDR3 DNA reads TGCGCCAGCAGCTTGGAGGGGGGGAGAGACGGCTACACCTTC.

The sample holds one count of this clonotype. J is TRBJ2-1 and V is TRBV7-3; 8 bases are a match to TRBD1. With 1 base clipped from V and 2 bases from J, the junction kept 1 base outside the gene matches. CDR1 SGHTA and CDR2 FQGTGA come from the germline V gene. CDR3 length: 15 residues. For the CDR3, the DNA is TGTGCCAGCAGCTTAAGACAGGGGCCCTACAATGAGCAGTTCTTC. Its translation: CASSLRQGPYNEQFF.

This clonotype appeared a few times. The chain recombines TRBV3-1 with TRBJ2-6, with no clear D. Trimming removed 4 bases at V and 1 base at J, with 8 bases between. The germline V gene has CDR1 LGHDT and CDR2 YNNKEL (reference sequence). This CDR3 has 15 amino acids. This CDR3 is CASSLDASGANVLTF. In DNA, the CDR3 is TGTGCCAGCAGCCTAGATGCTTCTGGGGCCAACGTCCTGACTTTC.

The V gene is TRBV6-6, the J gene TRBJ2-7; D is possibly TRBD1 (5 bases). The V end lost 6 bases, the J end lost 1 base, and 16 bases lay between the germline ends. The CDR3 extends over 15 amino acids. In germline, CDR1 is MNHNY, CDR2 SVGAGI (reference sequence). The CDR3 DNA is TGTGCCAGCAGAAGGGGCAGGGAAGTTTCCTACGAGCAGTACTTC. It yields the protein CASRRGREVSYEQYF.

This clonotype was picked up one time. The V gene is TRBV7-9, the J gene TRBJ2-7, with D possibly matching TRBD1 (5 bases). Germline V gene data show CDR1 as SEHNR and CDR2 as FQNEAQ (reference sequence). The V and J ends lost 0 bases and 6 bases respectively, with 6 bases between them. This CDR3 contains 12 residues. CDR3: CASSLAGAEQYF. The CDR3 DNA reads TGTGCCAGCAGCTTAGCAGGGGCCGAGCAGTACTTC.

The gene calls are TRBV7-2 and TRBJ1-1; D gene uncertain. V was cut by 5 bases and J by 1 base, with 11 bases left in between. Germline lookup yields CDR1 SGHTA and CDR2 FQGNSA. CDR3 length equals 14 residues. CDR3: CASSPWEGNTEAFF. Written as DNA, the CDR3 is TGTGCCAGCAGCCCGTGGGAGGGGAACACTGAAGCTTTCTTT.

The CDR3 is CSAAWGLQPQHF. Written as DNA, the CDR3 is TGCAGCGCAGCGTGGGGGCTTCAGCCCCAGCATTTT. The V call is TRBV29-1, the J call TRBJ1-5; TRBD1 might be the D (6 bases). CDR3 size: 12 residues. Germline V lookup: CDR1 SQVTM, CDR2 ANQGSEA. With 7 bases removed from V and 6 bases from J, the gap between germline ends came to 13 bases.

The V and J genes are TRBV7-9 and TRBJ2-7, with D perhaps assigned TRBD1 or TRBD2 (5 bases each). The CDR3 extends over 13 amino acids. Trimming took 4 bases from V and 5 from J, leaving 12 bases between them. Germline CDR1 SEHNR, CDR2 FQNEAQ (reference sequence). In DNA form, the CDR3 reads TGTGCCAGCAGCTCCGGTGGGGGAAACGAGCAGTACTTC. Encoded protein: CASSSGGGNEQYF.

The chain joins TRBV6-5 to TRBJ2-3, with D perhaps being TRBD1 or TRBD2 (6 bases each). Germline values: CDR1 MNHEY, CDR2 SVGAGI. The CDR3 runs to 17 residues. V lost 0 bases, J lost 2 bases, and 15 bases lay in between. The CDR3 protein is CASSYSLPGAYTDTQYF. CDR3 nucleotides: TGTGCCAGCAGTTACTCGTTGCCGGGGGCCTACACAGATACGCAGTATTTT.

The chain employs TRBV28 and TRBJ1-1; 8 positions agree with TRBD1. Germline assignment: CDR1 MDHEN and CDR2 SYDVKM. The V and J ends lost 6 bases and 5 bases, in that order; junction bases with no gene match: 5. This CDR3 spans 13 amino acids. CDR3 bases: TGTGCCAGCAGGATGGACAGGGCTACTGAAGCTTTCTTT. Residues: CASRMDRATEAFF.

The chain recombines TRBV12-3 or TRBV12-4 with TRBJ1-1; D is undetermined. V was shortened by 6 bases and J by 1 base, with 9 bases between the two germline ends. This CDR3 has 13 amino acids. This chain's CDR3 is CASSNQENTEAFF. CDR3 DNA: TGTGCCAGCAGCAATCAAGAGAACACTGAAGCTTTCTTT.

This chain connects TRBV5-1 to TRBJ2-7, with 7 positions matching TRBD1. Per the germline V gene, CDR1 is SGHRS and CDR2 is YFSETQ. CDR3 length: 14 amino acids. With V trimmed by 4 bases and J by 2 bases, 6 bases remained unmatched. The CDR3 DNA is TGCGCCAGCAGCCACGGACAGGCCGCCTACGAGCAGTACTTC. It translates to CASSHGQAAYEQYF. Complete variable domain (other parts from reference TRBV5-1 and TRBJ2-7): KAGVTQTPRYLIKTRGQQVTLSCSPISGHRSVSWYQQTPGQGLQFLFEYFSETQRNKGNFPGRFSGRQFSNSRSEMNVSTLELGDSALYLCASSHGQAAYEQYFGPGTRLTVT.

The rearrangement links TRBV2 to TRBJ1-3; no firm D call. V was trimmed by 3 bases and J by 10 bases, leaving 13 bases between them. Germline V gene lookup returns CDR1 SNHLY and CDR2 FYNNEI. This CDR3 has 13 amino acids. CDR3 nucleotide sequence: TGTGCCAGCAGTGAGAATACATTTGGGACCATATATTTT. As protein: CASSENTFGTIYF.

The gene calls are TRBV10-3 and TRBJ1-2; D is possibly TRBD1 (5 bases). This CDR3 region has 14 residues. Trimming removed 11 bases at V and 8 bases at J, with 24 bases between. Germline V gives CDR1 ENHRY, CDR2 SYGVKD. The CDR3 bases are TGTGCCTCTTATAACATGGGGCTTCTAGACGGCTACACCTTC. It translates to CASYNMGLLDGYTF.

CDR3 nucleotides: TGTGCCAGCAGGAAGTGGGGGGGTTCGGACTATGGCTACACCTTC. It translates to CASRKWGGSDYGYTF. This chain joins TRBV11-2 and TRBJ1-2, with a tentative D call TRBD1 (5 bases). The CDR3 extends over 15 amino acids. Germline V gene data show CDR1 as SGHAT and CDR2 as FQNNGV. The ends were cut back, 6 bases at V and 3 bases at J, with 17 bases in the middle. The full variable domain, completed using reference TRBV11-2 and TRBJ1-2, is EAGVAQSPRYKIIEKRQSVAFWCNPISGHATLYWYQQILGQGPKLLIQFQNNGVVDDSQLPKDRFSAERLKGVDSTLKIQPAKLEDSAVYLCASRKWGGSDYGYTFGSGTRLTVV.

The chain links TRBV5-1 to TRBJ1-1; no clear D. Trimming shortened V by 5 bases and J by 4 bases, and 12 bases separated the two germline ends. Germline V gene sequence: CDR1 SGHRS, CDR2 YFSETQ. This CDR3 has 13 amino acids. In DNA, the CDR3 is TGCGCCAGCAGTTATGGACGGACCACTGAAGCTTTCTTT. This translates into CASSYGRTTEAFF.

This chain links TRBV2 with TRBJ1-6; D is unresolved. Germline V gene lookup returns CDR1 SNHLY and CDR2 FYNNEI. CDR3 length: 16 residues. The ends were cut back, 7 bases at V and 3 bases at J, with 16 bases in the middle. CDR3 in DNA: TGTGCCAGCATCCTCACAACGGACCACTATAATTCACCCCTCCACTTT. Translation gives CASILTTDHYNSPLHF.

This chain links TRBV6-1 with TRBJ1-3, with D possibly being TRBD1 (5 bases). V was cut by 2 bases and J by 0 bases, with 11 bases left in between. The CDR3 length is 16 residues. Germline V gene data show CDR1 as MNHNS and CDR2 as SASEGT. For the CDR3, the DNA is TGTGCCAGCAGTGAAAAAGAGGGGAGCTCTGGAAACACCATATATTTT. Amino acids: CASSEKEGSSGNTIYF.

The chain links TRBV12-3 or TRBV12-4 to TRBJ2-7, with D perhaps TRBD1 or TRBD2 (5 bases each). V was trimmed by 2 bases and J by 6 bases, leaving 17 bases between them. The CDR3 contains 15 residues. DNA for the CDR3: TGTGCCAGCAGTTTACCCCGCAGGGACGGTGGCGAGCAGTACTTC. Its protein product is CASSLPRRDGGEQYF.